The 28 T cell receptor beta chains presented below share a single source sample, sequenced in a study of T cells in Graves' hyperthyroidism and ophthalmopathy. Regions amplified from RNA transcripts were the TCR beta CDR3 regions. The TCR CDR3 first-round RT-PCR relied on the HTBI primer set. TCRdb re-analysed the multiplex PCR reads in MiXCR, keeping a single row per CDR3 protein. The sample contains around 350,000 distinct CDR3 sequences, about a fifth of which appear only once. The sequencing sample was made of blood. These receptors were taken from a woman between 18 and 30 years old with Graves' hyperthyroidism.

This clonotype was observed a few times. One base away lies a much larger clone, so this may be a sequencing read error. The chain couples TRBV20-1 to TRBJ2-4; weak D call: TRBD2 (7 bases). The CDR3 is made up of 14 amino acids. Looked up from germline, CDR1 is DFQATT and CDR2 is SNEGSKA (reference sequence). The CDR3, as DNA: TGCAGTGCTCATCCCCCGGGGGGCGGAAACATTAAGTACTTC. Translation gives CSAHPPGGGNIKYF.

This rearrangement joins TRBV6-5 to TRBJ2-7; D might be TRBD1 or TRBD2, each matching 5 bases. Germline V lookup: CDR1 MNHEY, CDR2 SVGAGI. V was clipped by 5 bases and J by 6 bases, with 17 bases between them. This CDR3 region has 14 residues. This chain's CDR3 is CASSPSGRSSEQYF. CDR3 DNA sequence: TGTGCCAGCAGTCCCTCGGGACGATCTAGCGAGCAGTACTTC.

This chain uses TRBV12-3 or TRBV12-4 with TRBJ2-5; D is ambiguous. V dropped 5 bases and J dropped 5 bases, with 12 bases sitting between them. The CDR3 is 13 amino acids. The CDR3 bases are TGTGCCAGCAGTCAGCCATACCTCGAGACCCAGTACTTC. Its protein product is CASSQPYLETQYF.

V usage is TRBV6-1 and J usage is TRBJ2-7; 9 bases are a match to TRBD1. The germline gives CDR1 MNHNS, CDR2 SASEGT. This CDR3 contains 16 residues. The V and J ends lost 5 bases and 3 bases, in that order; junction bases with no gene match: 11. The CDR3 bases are TGTGCCAGCAGTCAGGTGGGGGGACAGGGAGTCTACGAGCAGTACTTC. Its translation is CASSQVGGQGVYEQYF.

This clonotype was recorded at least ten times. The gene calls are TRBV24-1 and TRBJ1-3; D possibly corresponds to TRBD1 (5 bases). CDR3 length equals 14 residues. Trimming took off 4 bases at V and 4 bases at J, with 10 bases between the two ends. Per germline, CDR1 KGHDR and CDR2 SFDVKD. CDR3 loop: CATSDRAEGNTIYF. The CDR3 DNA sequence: TGTGCCACCAGTGACAGGGCGGAGGGAAACACCATATATTTT.

CDR3 sequence: CASSPDRMNTGELFF. CDR3 coding DNA: TGTGCCAGCTCACCAGACAGGATGAACACCGGGGAGCTGTTTTTT. J is TRBJ2-2 and V is TRBV18, with D perhaps TRBD1 (6 bases). V was cut by 2 bases and J by 1 base, with 8 bases left in between. The length of the CDR3 is 15 residues. CDR1 and CDR2 from the germline V gene are KGHSH and LQKENI. Supplemented by reference TRBV18 and TRBJ2-2, the full variable domain reads NAGVMQNPRHLVRRRGQEARLRCSPMKGHSHVYWYRQLPEEGLKFMVYLQKENIIDESGMPKERFSAEFPKEGPSILRIQQVVRGDSAAYFCASSPDRMNTGELFFGEGSRLTVL.

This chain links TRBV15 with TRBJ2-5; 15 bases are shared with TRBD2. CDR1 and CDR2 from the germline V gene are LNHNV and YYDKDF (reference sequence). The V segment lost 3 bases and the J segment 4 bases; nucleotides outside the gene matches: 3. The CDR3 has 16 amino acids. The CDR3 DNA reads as TGTGCCACCAGCAGCGGGACTAGCGGGGGGAGAGAGACCCAGTACTTC. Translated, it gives CATSSGTSGGRETQYF.

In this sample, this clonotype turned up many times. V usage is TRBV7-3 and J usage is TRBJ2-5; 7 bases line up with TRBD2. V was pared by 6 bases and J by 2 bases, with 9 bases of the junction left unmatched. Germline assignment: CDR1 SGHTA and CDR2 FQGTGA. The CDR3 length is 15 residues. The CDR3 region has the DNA TGTGCCAGCAGTAGAGGGCTAGCGGTTCAAGAGACCCAGTACTTC. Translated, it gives CASSRGLAVQETQYF.

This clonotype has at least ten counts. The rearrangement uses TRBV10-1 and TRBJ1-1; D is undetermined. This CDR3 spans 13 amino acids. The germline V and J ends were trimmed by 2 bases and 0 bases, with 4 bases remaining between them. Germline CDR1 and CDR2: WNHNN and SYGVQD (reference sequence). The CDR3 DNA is TGCGCCAGCAGTGAGGAGTTGAACACTGAAGCTTTCTTT. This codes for CASSEELNTEAFF.

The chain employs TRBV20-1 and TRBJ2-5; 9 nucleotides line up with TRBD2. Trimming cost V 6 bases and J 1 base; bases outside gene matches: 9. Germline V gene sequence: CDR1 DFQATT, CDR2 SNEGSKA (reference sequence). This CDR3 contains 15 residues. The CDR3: CSAIPASGIQETQYF. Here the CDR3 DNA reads TGCAGTGCCATCCCGGCTAGCGGGATCCAAGAGACCCAGTACTTC.

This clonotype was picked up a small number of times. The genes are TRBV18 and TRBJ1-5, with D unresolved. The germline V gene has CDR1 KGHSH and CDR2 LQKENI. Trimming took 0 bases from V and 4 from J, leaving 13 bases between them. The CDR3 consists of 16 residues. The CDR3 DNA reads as TGTGCCAGCTCACCACCTGGAATGGACGGGAATCAGCCCCAGCATTTT. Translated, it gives CASSPPGMDGNQPQHF.

The CDR3 DNA follows: TGTGCCAGCAGGGGGAGGACAGTCCCGCCGGGATCTTTCTTT. Translation gives CASRGRTVPPGSFF. This sequence joins TRBV2 and TRBJ1-1, with D possibly TRBD1 on 6 matching bases. This CDR3 contains 14 residues. Germline-derived CDR1 and CDR2 are SNHLY and FYNNEI. The V end was cut by 6 bases, the J end by 12 bases, with 23 bases between. The full variable domain, rest sourced from reference TRBV2 and TRBJ1-1, is EPEVTQTPSHQVTQMGQEVILRCVPISNHLYFYWYRQILGQKVEFLVSFYNNEISEKSEIFDDQFSVERPDGSNFTLKIRSTKLEDSAMYFCASRGRTVPPGSFFGQGTRLTVV.

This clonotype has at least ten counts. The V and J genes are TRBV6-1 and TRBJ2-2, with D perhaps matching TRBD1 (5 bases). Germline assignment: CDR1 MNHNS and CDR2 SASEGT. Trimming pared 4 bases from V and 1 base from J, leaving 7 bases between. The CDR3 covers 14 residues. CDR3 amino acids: CASSVTGNTGELFF. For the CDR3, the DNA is TGTGCCAGCAGTGTCACAGGGAACACCGGGGAGCTGTTTTTT.

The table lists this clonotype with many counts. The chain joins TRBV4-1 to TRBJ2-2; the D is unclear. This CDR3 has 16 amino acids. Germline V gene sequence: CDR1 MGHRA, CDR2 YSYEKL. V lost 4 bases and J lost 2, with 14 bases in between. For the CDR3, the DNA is TGCGCCAGCAGCCTACGAAGGACCTTAAACACCGGGGAGCTGTTTTTT. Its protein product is CASSLRRTLNTGELFF.

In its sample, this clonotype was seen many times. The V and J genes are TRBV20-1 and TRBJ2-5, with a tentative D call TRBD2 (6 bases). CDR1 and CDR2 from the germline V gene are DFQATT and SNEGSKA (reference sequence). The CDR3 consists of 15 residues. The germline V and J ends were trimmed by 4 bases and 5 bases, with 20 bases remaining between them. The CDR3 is CSATARPSDRETQYF. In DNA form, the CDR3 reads TGCAGTGCTACCGCCCGACCTAGCGACCGGGAGACCCAGTACTTC.

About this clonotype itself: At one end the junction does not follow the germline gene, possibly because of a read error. As DNA, the CDR3 is TGTGCCAGCAGTTACGTGGGGAACACTGATGCTTTCTTT. Its translation: CASSYVGNTDAFF. The chain joins TRBV6-5 to TRBJ1-1; no reliable D call. Germline V lookup: CDR1 MNHEY, CDR2 SVGAGI. The CDR3 length is 13 residues.

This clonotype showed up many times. The CDR3 reads CASSYVSNTEAFF. The CDR3 nucleotides read TGTGCCAGCAGTTATGTGAGCAACACTGAAGCTTTCTTT. The rearrangement joins TRBV6-5 to TRBJ1-1; D is uncertain. Trimming stripped 3 bases from V and 2 bases from J, with 7 bases between. Germline V gene sequence: CDR1 MNHEY, CDR2 SVGAGI. This CDR3 spans 13 amino acids.

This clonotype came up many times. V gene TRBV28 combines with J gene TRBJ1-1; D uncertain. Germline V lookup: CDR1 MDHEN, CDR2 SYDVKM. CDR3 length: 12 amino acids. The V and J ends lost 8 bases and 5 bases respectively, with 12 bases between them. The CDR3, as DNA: TGTGCCAGCGCTCAGGACCGGACTGAAGCTTTCTTT. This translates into CASAQDRTEAFF.

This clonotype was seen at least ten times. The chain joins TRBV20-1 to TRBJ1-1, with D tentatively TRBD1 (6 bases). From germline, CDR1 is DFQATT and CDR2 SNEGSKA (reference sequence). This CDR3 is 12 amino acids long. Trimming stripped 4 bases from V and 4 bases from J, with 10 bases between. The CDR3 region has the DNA TGCAGTGCTAAGAGGGGGTTCACTGAAGCTTTCTTT. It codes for CSAKRGFTEAFF.

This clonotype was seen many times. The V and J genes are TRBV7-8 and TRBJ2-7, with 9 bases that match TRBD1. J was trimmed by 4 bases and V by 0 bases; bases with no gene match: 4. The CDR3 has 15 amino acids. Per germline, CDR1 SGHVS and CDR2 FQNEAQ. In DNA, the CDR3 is TGTGCCAGCAGCTTAGCCGGGACAGGGAGGTACGAGCAGTACTTC. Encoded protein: CASSLAGTGRYEQYF. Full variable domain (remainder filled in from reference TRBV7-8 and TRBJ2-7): GAGVSQSPRYKVAKRGQDVALRCDPISGHVSLFWYQQALGQGPEFLTYFQNEAQLDKSGLPSDRFFAERPEGSVSTLKIQRTQQEDSAVYLCASSLAGTGRYEQYFGPGTRLTVT.

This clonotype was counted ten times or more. CDR3 in amino acids: CASSLFSGTAVGYTF. The CDR3 coding sequence is TGTGCCAGCAGTTTATTCTCTGGGACAGCAGTGGGCTACACCTTC. The J gene is TRBJ1-2, the V gene TRBV12-3 or TRBV12-4, with TRBD1 matching over 7 bases. V lost 2 bases, J lost 8 bases, and 11 bases stayed unmatched. The CDR3 runs 15 residues.

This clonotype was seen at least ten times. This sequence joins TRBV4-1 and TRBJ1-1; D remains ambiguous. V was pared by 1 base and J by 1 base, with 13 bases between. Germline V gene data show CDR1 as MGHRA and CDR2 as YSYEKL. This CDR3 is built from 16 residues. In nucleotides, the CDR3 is TGCGCCAGCAGCCAAGTTAGGCCTGGTAAGAACACTGAAGCTTTCTTT. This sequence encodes CASSQVRPGKNTEAFF.

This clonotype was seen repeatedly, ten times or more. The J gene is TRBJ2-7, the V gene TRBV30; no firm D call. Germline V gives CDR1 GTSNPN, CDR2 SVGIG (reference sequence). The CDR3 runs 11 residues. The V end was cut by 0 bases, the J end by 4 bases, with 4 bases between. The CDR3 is CAWSVQYEQYF. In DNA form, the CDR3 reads TGTGCCTGGAGTGTACAGTACGAGCAGTACTTC.

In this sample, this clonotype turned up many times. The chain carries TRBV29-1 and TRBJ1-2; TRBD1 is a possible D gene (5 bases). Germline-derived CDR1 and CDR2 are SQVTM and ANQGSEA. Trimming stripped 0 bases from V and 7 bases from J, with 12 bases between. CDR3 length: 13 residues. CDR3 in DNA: TGCAGCGTTGAAGATTCGGGGGTTGGTGGCTACACCTTC. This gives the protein CSVEDSGVGGYTF.

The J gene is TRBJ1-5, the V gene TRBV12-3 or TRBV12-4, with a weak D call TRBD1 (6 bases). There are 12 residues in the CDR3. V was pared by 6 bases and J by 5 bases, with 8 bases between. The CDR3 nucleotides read TGTGCCAGCAGACGGACAGATCAGCCCCAGCATTTT. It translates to CASRRTDQPQHF.

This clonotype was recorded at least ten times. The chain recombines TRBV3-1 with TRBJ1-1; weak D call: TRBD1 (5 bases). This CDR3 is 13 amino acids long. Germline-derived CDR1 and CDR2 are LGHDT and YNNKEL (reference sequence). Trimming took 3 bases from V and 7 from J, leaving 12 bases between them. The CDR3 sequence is CASSHRDLFEAFF. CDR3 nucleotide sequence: TGTGCCAGCAGCCATCGGGACCTCTTTGAAGCTTTCTTT.

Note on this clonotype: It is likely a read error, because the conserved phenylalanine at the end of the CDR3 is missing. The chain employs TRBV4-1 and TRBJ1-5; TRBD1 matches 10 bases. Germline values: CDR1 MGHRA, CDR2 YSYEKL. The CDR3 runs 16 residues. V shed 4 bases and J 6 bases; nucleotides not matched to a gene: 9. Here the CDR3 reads CASSREGTGVGQPQHS. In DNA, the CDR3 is TGCGCCAGCAGCCGAGAAGGGACAGGGGTGGGTCAGCCCCAGCATTCT.

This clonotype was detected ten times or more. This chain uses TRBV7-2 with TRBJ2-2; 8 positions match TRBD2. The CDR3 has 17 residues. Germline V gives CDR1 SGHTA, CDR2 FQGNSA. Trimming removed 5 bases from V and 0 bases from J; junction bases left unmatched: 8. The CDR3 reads CASSKNGLAANTGELFF. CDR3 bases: TGTGCCAGCAGCAAAAATGGACTAGCTGCGAACACCGGGGAGCTGTTTTTT.